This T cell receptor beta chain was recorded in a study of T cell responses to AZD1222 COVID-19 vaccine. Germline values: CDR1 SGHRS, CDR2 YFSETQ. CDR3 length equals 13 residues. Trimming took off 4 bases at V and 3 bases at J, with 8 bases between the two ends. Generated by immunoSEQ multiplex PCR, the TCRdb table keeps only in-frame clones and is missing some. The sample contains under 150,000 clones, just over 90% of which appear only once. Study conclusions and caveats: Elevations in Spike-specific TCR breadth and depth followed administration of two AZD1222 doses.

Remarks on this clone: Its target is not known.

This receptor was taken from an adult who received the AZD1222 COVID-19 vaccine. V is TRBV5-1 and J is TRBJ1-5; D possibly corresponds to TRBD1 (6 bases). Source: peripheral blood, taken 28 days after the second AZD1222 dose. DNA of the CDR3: TGCGCCAGCAGCCGGGACACCAATCAGCCCCAGCATTTT. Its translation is CASSRDTNQPQHF.